The 17 T cell receptor beta chains listed next were all sequenced from one sample in a study of T cell responses to AZD1222 COVID-19 vaccine. Produced via immunoSEQ multiplex PCR; TCRdb's table is partial and in-frame only. This sample yields about 130,000 clones, of which around 90% are seen a single time; roughly 4.4% belongs to the top ten. Sequencing used peripheral blood, obtained on day 0 of AZD1222 vaccination. These receptors were taken from an adult in good health.

The chain has TRBV28 and TRBJ2-7; 9 bases line up with TRBD1. Per germline, CDR1 MDHEN and CDR2 SYDVKM. V shed 5 bases, J shed 5 bases, and the junction held 10 bases outside the gene matches. This CDR3 contains 15 residues. CDR3 in DNA: TGTGCCAGCAGTGGTACAGGGGGCGCACTGAACGAGCAGTACTTC. Residues: CASSGTGGALNEQYF.

The J gene is TRBJ2-3, the V gene TRBV28, with 11 positions matching TRBD2. Germline V gene lookup returns CDR1 MDHEN and CDR2 SYDVKM. The CDR3 spans 17 residues. V was pared by 3 bases and J by 1 base, with 6 bases of the junction left unmatched. CDR3 nucleotides: TGTGCCAGCAGTTTCCGCACTAGCGGGAGAGGCACAGATACGCAGTATTTT. This translates into CASSFRTSGRGTDTQYF.

This clone appeared many times. CDR3 residues: CASSLGVYQPQHF. The DNA of the CDR3 is TGTGCCAGCAGCTTAGGGGTTTATCAGCCCCAGCATTTT. This sequence joins TRBV7-9 and TRBJ1-5; D remains unclear. CDR1 and CDR2 from the germline V gene are SEHNR and FQNEAQ (reference sequence). CDR3 length equals 13 residues. V was cut by 1 base and J by 5 bases, with 6 bases left in between.

The chain recombines TRBV24-1 with TRBJ1-3; D is uncertain. Germline V lookup: CDR1 KGHDR, CDR2 SFDVKD. Trimming took off 3 bases at V and 1 base at J, with 6 bases between the two ends. There are 14 residues in the CDR3. The CDR3 DNA reads as TGTGCCACCAGTGATCGTAGGTCTGGAAACACCATATATTTT. Translating it yields CATSDRRSGNTIYF.

J is TRBJ1-6 and V is TRBV6-5, with unresolved D. Germline V lookup: CDR1 MNHEY, CDR2 SVGAGI. The V end lost 6 bases, the J end lost 9 bases, and 12 bases lay between the germline ends. The CDR3 loop spans 13 amino acids. CDR3 sequence (DNA): TGTGCCAGCAGCCCCGACAATCCTTCACCCCTCCACTTT. The encoded protein is CASSPDNPSPLHF.

The CDR3 reads CASGPTGELFF. CDR3 coding DNA: TGTGCCAGCGGACCTACCGGGGAGCTGTTTTTT. V gene TRBV11-2 combines with J gene TRBJ2-2; D is unclear. CDR3 length: 11 residues. Trimming removed 8 bases from V and 5 bases from J, with 6 bases in between. Germline lookup yields CDR1 SGHAT and CDR2 FQNNGV.

This chain uses TRBV11-3 with TRBJ2-1; 11 nucleotides align to TRBD2. The V and J ends lost 2 bases and 4 bases, in that order; junction bases with no gene match: 1. In germline, CDR1 is SGHNT, CDR2 YENEEA. CDR3 length: 15 amino acids. The CDR3 sequence is CASSLLAGGYNEQFF. CDR3 nucleotide sequence: TGTGCCAGCAGCTTATTAGCGGGGGGGTACAATGAGCAGTTCTTC.

The chain couples TRBV5-5 to TRBJ2-7; D assignment may be TRBD1 or TRBD2 (5 bases each). The germline V gene has CDR1 SGHKS and CDR2 YYEKEE (reference sequence). V dropped 0 bases and J dropped 0 bases, with 10 bases sitting between them. This CDR3 region has 15 residues. In DNA, the CDR3 is TGTGCCAGCAGCTTGGAGGCAGGGAGCTCCTACGAGCAGTACTTC. The encoded protein is CASSLEAGSSYEQYF.

This chain joins TRBV27 and TRBJ2-5, with 16 bases lining up with TRBD2. V dropped 4 bases and J dropped 5; count of bases not matched to a gene: 13. The CDR3 runs 19 residues. CDR1 and CDR2 from the germline V gene are MNHEY and SMNVEV (reference sequence). The CDR3 DNA reads TGTGCCAGCAGTTGGGCGCCCCCCGGGACTAGCGGGAGGGACGAGACCCAGTACTTC. This gives the protein CASSWAPPGTSGRDETQYF.

V usage is TRBV4-3 and J usage is TRBJ1-3; D is undetermined. The CDR3 length is 13 residues. Germline V lookup: CDR1 LGHNA, CDR2 YSLEER. The V end was cut by 6 bases, the J end by 3 bases, with 9 bases between. The chain's CDR3 is CASRGSGGNTIYF. The CDR3 DNA sequence: TGCGCCAGCAGGGGGAGTGGTGGAAACACCATATATTTT.

The rearrangement links TRBV5-1 to TRBJ1-2, with D unresolved. CDR3 length: 14 residues. Germline V CDR1 and CDR2: SGHRS, YFSETQ. Trimming pared 4 bases from V and 1 base from J, leaving 11 bases between. DNA for the CDR3: TGCGCCAGCAGCCCCGACACACGTAACTATGGCTACACCTTC. It encodes CASSPDTRNYGYTF.

The V gene is TRBV18, the J gene TRBJ1-1; D is unclear. The CDR3 runs to 12 residues. V lost 7 bases and J 8 bases, leaving 14 bases between the germline ends. Germline V CDR1 and CDR2: KGHSH, LQKENI. The CDR3 protein is CASFLEVREAFF. CDR3 sequence (DNA): TGTGCCAGCTTCCTAGAGGTCCGGGAAGCTTTCTTT.

The chain recombines TRBV19 with TRBJ2-7; D may be TRBD2 (7 bases). Germline CDR1 reads LNHDA; CDR2 reads SQIVND (reference sequence). The CDR3 covers 15 residues. V lost 2 bases and J 1 base, leaving 12 bases between the germline ends. The CDR3 protein is CASSIIRGASYEQYF. In DNA form, the CDR3 reads TGTGCCAGTAGTATAATCCGGGGGGCATCCTACGAGCAGTACTTC.

The rearrangement joins TRBV19 to TRBJ1-6; D unclear. V was cut by 7 bases and J by 7 bases, with 8 bases left in between. Germline V CDR1 and CDR2: LNHDA, SQIVND (reference sequence). The CDR3 loop spans 12 amino acids. As DNA, the CDR3 is TGTGCCAGTAACTCGGTCAATTCACCCCTCCACTTT. Protein sequence: CASNSVNSPLHF.

This rearrangement joins TRBV27 to TRBJ1-6, with no clear D. The CDR3 spans 12 residues. Germline V gene sequence: CDR1 MNHEY, CDR2 SMNVEV (reference sequence). V dropped 2 bases and J dropped 7 bases, with 3 bases sitting between them. The DNA of the CDR3 is TGTGCCAGCAGTTTAGCGAATTCACCCCTCCACTTT. It yields the protein CASSLANSPLHF.

V usage is TRBV19 and J usage is TRBJ2-7, with D possibly TRBD2 on 5 matching bases. Germline CDR1 LNHDA, CDR2 SQIVND (reference sequence). The CDR3 extends over 14 amino acids. The V end was cut by 5 bases, the J end by 7 bases, with 18 bases between. The CDR3 region has the DNA TGTGCCAGTAGTCCAATGGTAGGAGGTCCGGAGCAGTACTTC. It codes for CASSPMVGGPEQYF.

A few counts support this clone. The gene calls are TRBV12-5 and TRBJ2-2, with D hard to call. From germline, CDR1 is LGHNT and CDR2 FRNRAP. The CDR3 spans 13 residues. The germline V and J ends were trimmed by 6 bases and 0 bases, with 5 bases remaining between them. The CDR3: CASGLANTGELFF. The CDR3 DNA reads TGTGCTAGTGGCCTCGCGAACACCGGGGAGCTGTTTTTT.